This T cell receptor (beta chain) was captured by sequencing in a study of early T cells in non-severe SARS-CoV-2 infection. Germline V gene lookup returns CDR1 SGHRS and CDR2 YFSETQ. The CDR3 has 14 residues. The germline V and J ends were trimmed by 0 bases and 5 bases, with 10 bases remaining between them. Researchers attached unique molecular identifiers to individual cDNA molecules. In TCRdb, the 5' RACE reads were re-called with MiXCR into one record per CDR3 protein. This repertoire shows about 80,000 distinct CDR3 sequences, over 9% found once; its top ten account for roughly 5%. The V call is TRBV5-1, the J call TRBJ2-3, with D perhaps matching TRBD1 or TRBD2 (5 bases each). This sequence originates from an adult who was a healthcare worker with PCR-confirmed SARS-CoV-2 infection or an uninfected control (not recorded which). Sequenced sample: whole blood. For the CDR3, the DNA is TGCGCCAGCAGCTTGGTGGATGGGGGAGATACGCAGTATTTT. Its translation is CASSLVDGGDTQYF.